One and the same sample provided the 21 T cell receptor beta chains below, sequenced in a study of blood T cell repertoires in COVID-19 (dated by TCRdb to about 2020). The method was the immunoSEQ multiplex PCR assay. The clones in this table, taken by TCRdb from immuneACCESS, are in-frame only. Not every clone is retained; where verified, under half of the shortfall comes from an unresolved V gene, and the cause of the rest is unknown. Recorded for this sample are around 41,000 clones; around 90% of them occurred a single time. The top ten clonotypes cover around 9.6% of the sample. The source material was peripheral blood. The receptor set was obtained from a woman at least 80 years old with active COVID-19.

The CDR3 loop reads CASTGTGAGELFF. DNA of the CDR3: TGTGCCAGTACCGGAACAGGGGCCGGGGAGCTGTTTTTT. V is TRBV19 and J is TRBJ2-2, with 7 bases that match TRBD1. This CDR3 contains 13 residues. Losses at the gene ends were 7 bases for V and 6 bases for J; bases not matched to a gene: 5. Germline CDR1 is LNHDA and CDR2 is SQIVND (reference sequence).

This clone was counted a single time. The chain is built from TRBV28 and TRBJ1-6; 8 bases align to TRBD1. The trim removed 2 bases at V and 0 bases at J, leaving 3 bases unmatched. The germline V gene encodes CDR1 MDHEN and CDR2 SYDVKM. CDR3 size: 17 residues. The CDR3 is CASSLDRGSSYNSPLHF. The DNA of the CDR3 is TGTGCCAGCAGTTTAGACAGGGGTAGCTCCTATAATTCACCCCTCCACTTT.

This clone occurred once. The V and J genes are TRBV30 and TRBJ2-3, with 8 bases matching TRBD1. With V trimmed by 6 bases and J by 7 bases, 3 bases remained unmatched. Germline CDR1 GTSNPN, CDR2 SVGIG (reference sequence). This CDR3 region has 11 residues. The CDR3 sequence: CACQGAYTQYF. For the CDR3, the DNA is TGTGCCTGCCAGGGGGCCTATACGCAGTATTTT.

This clone was observed once. The chain employs TRBV29-1 and TRBJ2-2, with D tentatively TRBD1 (6 bases). Germline CDR1 and CDR2: SQVTM and ANQGSEA. V lost 8 bases to trimming and J lost 6 bases, with 16 bases between them. There are 13 residues in the CDR3. In DNA, the CDR3 is TGCAGCTTCGGGCGCCAGGGGTCCGGGGAGCTGTTTTTT. Its translation: CSFGRQGSGELFF.

V gene TRBV29-1 combines with J gene TRBJ2-7, with 7 bases identical to TRBD1. This CDR3 spans 10 amino acids. V shed 6 bases and J 6 bases; nucleotides not matched to a gene: 2. Germline V gene data show CDR1 as SQVTM and CDR2 as ANQGSEA. In nucleotides, the CDR3 is TGCAGCGTCCGGGACAGCGAGCAGTACTTC. Its translation: CSVRDSEQYF.

This clone was recorded once. The chain couples TRBV5-6 to TRBJ1-5; D remains ambiguous. Trimming shortened V by 3 bases and J by 1 base, and 17 bases separated the two germline ends. The CDR3 consists of 17 residues. Germline-derived CDR1 and CDR2 are SGHDT and YYEEEE. CDR3 nucleotides: TGTGCCAGCAGCTACCGGAGAGGGCGAAAAAGCAATCAGCCCCAGCATTTT. It encodes CASSYRRGRKSNQPQHF. The full variable domain, its missing parts supplied by reference TRBV5-6 and TRBJ1-5, is DAGVTQSPTHLIKTRGQQVTLRCSPKSGHDTVSWYQQALGQGPQFIFQYYEEEERQRGNFPDRFSGHQFPNYSSELNVNALLLGDSALYLCASSYRRGRKSNQPQHFGDGTRLSIL.

This clone was seen only once. The chain joins TRBV27 to TRBJ2-1; 16 nucleotides line up with TRBD2. CDR3 length equals 20 residues. Unmatched junction bases numbered 8, after V lost 3 bases and J lost 0 bases. Looked up from germline, CDR1 is MNHEY and CDR2 is SMNVEV (reference sequence). The CDR3 DNA follows: TGTGCCAGCAGTTTGAAGGGACTAGCGGGGGGGCTCAGCTCCTACAATGAGCAGTTCTTC. Translating gives CASSLKGLAGGLSSYNEQFF.

This chain uses TRBV10-2 with TRBJ2-3; 9 bases map to TRBD2. V dropped 0 bases and J dropped 4; count of bases not matched to a gene: 8. This CDR3 contains 17 residues. Germline CDR1 reads WSHSY; CDR2 reads SAAADI. CDR3: CASSESGRGGLADTQYF. The CDR3 nucleotides are TGCGCCAGCAGTGAGTCAGGGCGGGGGGGCTTAGCAGATACGCAGTATTTT.

A single count supports this clone. The chain employs TRBV29-1 and TRBJ2-5; TRBD2 aligns across 7 bases. Germline V gene sequence: CDR1 SQVTM, CDR2 ANQGSEA. The trim removed 5 bases at V and 4 bases at J, leaving 7 bases unmatched. The CDR3 loop spans 13 amino acids. Here the CDR3 DNA reads TGCAGCGTTACCCGGGGGGTCCGAGAGACCCAGTACTTC. Translation: CSVTRGVRETQYF. Combining the CDR3 with reference TRBV29-1 and TRBJ2-5 gives the whole variable domain SAVISQKPSRDICQRGTSLTIQCQVDSQVTMMFWYRQQPGQSLTLIATANQGSEATYESGFVIDKFPISRPNLTFSTLTVSNMSPEDSSIYLCSVTRGVRETQYFGPGTRLLVL.

This clone was seen a single time. The J gene is TRBJ1-1, the V gene TRBV11-3; D call uncertain. This CDR3 spans 10 amino acids. V gave up 6 bases and J gave up 4 bases, with 3 bases separating them. Looked up from germline, CDR1 is SGHNT and CDR2 is YENEEA. CDR3 sequence: CASRSTEAFF. DNA of the CDR3: TGTGCCAGCAGGAGCACTGAAGCTTTCTTT. Together with reference TRBV11-3 and TRBJ1-1, the CDR3 gives the full variable domain: EAGVVQSPRYKIIEKKQPVAFWCNPISGHNTLYWYLQNLGQGPELLIRYENEEAVDDSQLPKDRFSAERLKGVDSTLKIQPAELGDSAVYLCASRSTEAFFGQGTRLTVV.

This clone was seen only once. This rearrangement joins TRBV19 to TRBJ1-1; D unresolved. Germline assignment: CDR1 LNHDA and CDR2 SQIVND (reference sequence). V was cut by 0 bases and J by 5 bases, with 13 bases left in between. The CDR3 runs to 15 residues. The CDR3 nucleotides are TGTGCCAGTAGTATAGATCCGGGTCGGCGGACTGAAGCTTTCTTT. Translation: CASSIDPGRRTEAFF.

This CDR3 reads CASTQSTGHSYNEQFF. The CDR3, as DNA: TGCGCCAGCACCCAATCCACAGGGCACTCCTACAATGAGCAGTTCTTC. This chain joins TRBV5-1 and TRBJ2-1, with D possibly TRBD1 on 6 matching bases. Germline V gene sequence: CDR1 SGHRS, CDR2 YFSETQ. The CDR3 runs to 16 residues. Trimming cost V 6 bases and J 0 bases, with 16 bases left between them.

This sequence joins TRBV10-1 and TRBJ2-5; 7 bases line up with TRBD2. Germline loops: CDR1 WNHNN, CDR2 SYGVQD (reference sequence). CDR3 size: 14 residues. After removal of 5 bases from V and 2 bases from J, the junction contained 5 bases not matched to a gene. The CDR3, as DNA: TGCGCCAGCAGTCCCGGGGGGTGGCAAGAGACCCAGTACTTC. Translating it yields CASSPGGWQETQYF.

This rearrangement joins TRBV27 to TRBJ1-2; tentative D call: TRBD1 (6 bases). V lost 6 bases, J lost 8 bases, and 16 bases lay in between. The CDR3 covers 13 residues. Germline V lookup: CDR1 MNHEY, CDR2 SMNVEV (reference sequence). CDR3 DNA: TGTGCCAGCAGCCGAAACAGGGAGGGGGGCTACACCTTC. Translated, it gives CASSRNREGGYTF.

The V and J genes are TRBV29-1 and TRBJ1-2; D gene ambiguous. This CDR3 has 13 residues. CDR1 SQVTM and CDR2 ANQGSEA come from the germline V gene. Trimming removed 0 bases from V and 9 bases from J, with 14 bases in between. The CDR3 nucleotides are TGCAGCGTTGAAGATAGATCAATGGGCCGCTACACCTTC. This encodes CSVEDRSMGRYTF.

This clone was found once. The genes are TRBV6-2 or TRBV6-3 and TRBJ2-3, with 7 bases that match TRBD2. This CDR3 has 15 residues. Unmatched junction bases numbered 7, after V lost 6 bases and J lost 1 base. Germline CDR1 MNHEY, CDR2 SVGEGT. The CDR3 bases are TGTGCCAGCAGCCGGCGGGGGTATGGCACAGATACGCAGTATTTT. It is translated as CASSRRGYGTDTQYF.

The V call is TRBV3-1 (or the pseudogene TRBV3-2), the J call TRBJ2-7; 10 positions match TRBD1. Germline V gene sequence: CDR1 LGHDT, CDR2 YNNKEL (reference sequence). This CDR3 comprises 17 residues. The junction had 10 bases not matched to a gene; V was cut back by 1 base and J by 4 bases. In DNA, the CDR3 is TGTGCCAGCAGCCAAGGACCCCCGGACAGGGGGAGGTACGAGCAGTACTTC. Translation: CASSQGPPDRGRYEQYF.

The chain combines TRBV2 with TRBJ1-1; D is unclear. The CDR3 is 15 amino acids. Trimming took 2 bases from V and 4 from J, leaving 14 bases between them. Germline values: CDR1 SNHLY, CDR2 FYNNEI. CDR3 DNA: TGTGCCAGCAGTGAAATCGGGTTCCGGGGCACTGAAGCTTTCTTT. This encodes CASSEIGFRGTEAFF.

The chain recombines TRBV6-1 with TRBJ1-6; D is perhaps TRBD1 (6 bases). CDR3 size: 16 residues. Germline loops: CDR1 MNHNS, CDR2 SASEGT. V was trimmed by 0 bases and J by 10 bases, leaving 16 bases between them. The CDR3 loop is CASSEATGGLESPLHF. CDR3 coding DNA: TGTGCCAGCAGTGAAGCAACGGGGGGCCTTGAGTCACCCCTCCACTTT.

This sequence joins TRBV14 and TRBJ2-5, with D uncertain. CDR3 length: 12 residues. The germline gives CDR1 SGHDN, CDR2 FVKESK. V shed 4 bases and J shed 5 bases, with 8 bases lying between them. The CDR3 sequence is CASSLQWETQYF. CDR3 in DNA: TGTGCCAGCAGCCTACAGTGGGAGACCCAGTACTTC. Using reference TRBV14 and TRBJ2-5 for the parts outside the CDR3, the full variable domain is EAGVTQFPSHSVIEKGQTVTLRCDPISGHDNLYWYRRVMGKEIKFLLHFVKESKQDESGMPNNRFLAERTGGTYSTLKVQPAELEDSGVYFCASSLQWETQYFGPGTRLLVL.

The rearrangement links TRBV29-1 to TRBJ2-5, with D possibly matching TRBD2 (5 bases). Trimming left V 8 bases short and J 4 bases short, with 17 bases between. The CDR3 consists of 13 residues. CDR1 SQVTM and CDR2 ANQGSEA come from the germline V gene. The CDR3 is CSTRLGGGETQYF. The CDR3 region has the DNA TGCAGCACCCGGTTGGGCGGAGGAGAGACCCAGTACTTC. The variable domain in full, with the rest retrieved from reference TRBV29-1 and TRBJ2-5, is SAVISQKPSRDICQRGTSLTIQCQVDSQVTMMFWYRQQPGQSLTLIATANQGSEATYESGFVIDKFPISRPNLTFSTLTVSNMSPEDSSIYLCSTRLGGGETQYFGPGTRLLVL.